This paragraph covers one TCR beta chain sequence. Its antigen is unknown. CDR1 MGHRA and CDR2 YSYEKL come from the germline V gene. The V end lost 2 bases, the J end lost 5 bases, and 10 bases lay between the germline ends. The CDR3 is 14 residues long. This sample's time point: recipient sample about 28 days before transplant, after cytoreduction. These data are taken from a study of T cell clonotyping in hematopoietic cell transplantation. Overall study findings and caveats: Few recipient clonotypes overlapped donors; over 95% were de novo at given depth.

Data came from immunoSEQ multiplex PCR; TCRdb stores just in-frame clones and leaves some out. This sample has roughly 27,000 clones, with more than 65% found just once. The chain employs TRBV4-1 and TRBJ1-5; D possibly corresponds to TRBD1 (5 bases). The specimen comprised peripheral blood mononuclear cells, sampled before stem cell transplant. This clonotype was obtained from a woman aged 60-70 years with acute myeloid leukemia. Some clones in this sample may be carry-over from other donors' samples. The CDR3 DNA reads TGCGCCAGCAGCCAACCGGGGCCGGATCAGCCCCAGCATTTT. Its protein is CASSQPGPDQPQHF.